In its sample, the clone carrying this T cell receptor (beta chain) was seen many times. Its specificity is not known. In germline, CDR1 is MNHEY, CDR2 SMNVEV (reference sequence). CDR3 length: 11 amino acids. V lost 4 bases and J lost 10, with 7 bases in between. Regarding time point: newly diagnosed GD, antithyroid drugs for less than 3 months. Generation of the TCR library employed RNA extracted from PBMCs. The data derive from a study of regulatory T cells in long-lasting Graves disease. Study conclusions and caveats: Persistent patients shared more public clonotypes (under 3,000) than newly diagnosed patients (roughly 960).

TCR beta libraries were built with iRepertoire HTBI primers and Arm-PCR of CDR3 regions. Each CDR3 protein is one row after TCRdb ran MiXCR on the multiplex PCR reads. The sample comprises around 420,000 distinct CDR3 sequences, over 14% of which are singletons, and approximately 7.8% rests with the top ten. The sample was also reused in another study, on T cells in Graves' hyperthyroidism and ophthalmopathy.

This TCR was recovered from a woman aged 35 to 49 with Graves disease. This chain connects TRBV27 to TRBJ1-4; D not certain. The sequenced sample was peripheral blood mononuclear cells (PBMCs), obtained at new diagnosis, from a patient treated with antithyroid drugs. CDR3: CASSWGGKLFF. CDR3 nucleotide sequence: TGTGCCAGCAGTTGGGGTGGAAAACTGTTTTTT.